A single sample gave rise to the 11 T cell receptor beta chains below, sequenced in a study of spatial heterogeneity in lung cancer. TCRdb re-analysed the 5' RACE reads in MiXCR, keeping a single row per CDR3 protein. The sample lists about 9,000 distinct CDR3 sequences; 3.5% to 5% were seen once. Time point indicated: sample taken at primary tumor resection. Whole RNA obtained from tumor, nontumor lung or frozen PBMC underwent sequencing without sorting. The material was PBMCs, obtained at surgery. The receptors were sampled from a male donor with early-stage non-small cell lung cancer.

This clonotype was seen a few times. This beta chain slipped into a library made for alpha chains as a stray read, so its size is not meaningful. This chain joins TRBV5-1 and TRBJ2-1; D not certain. CDR1 SGHRS and CDR2 YFSETQ come from the germline V gene. The CDR3 contains 17 residues. Trimming cost V 4 bases and J 0 bases, with 17 bases left between them. The CDR3 sequence is CASSAVGPGSSYNEQFF. CDR3 bases: TGCGCCAGCAGCGCGGTGGGTCCTGGAAGCTCCTACAATGAGCAGTTCTTC.

This clonotype was counted ten times or more. Since it is a stray read in a library aimed at alpha chains, this beta chain has a size that is not meaningful. The V gene is TRBV10-2, the J gene TRBJ1-5; D is possibly TRBD1 (5 bases). Germline values: CDR1 WSHSY, CDR2 SAAADI. The CDR3 is 17 amino acids. The V gene lost 0 bases and the J gene lost 7 bases, with 19 bases spanning the gap. This CDR3 reads CASSESVFRDHRQPQHF. CDR3 nucleotide sequence: TGCGCCAGCAGTGAGTCGGTGTTCAGGGACCATAGGCAGCCCCAGCATTTT.

The sample holds many counts of this clonotype. In a library made to pick up alpha chains, this beta chain is a stray read with a size that means little. V gene TRBV12-3 or TRBV12-4 combines with J gene TRBJ2-3; TRBD1 matches at 8 bases. The CDR3 has 15 residues. V shed 1 base, J shed 3 bases, and the junction held 3 bases outside the gene matches. The CDR3 nucleotides are TGTGCCAGCAGTTTAGATGGACAGGGAACAGATACGCAGTATTTT. Protein product: CASSLDGQGTDTQYF.

A remark on this clonotype: This beta chain slipped into a library made for alpha chains as a stray read, so its size is not meaningful. The V call is TRBV5-5, the J call TRBJ1-3; 7 bases match TRBD1. Germline lookup yields CDR1 SGHKS and CDR2 YYEKEE (reference sequence). The trim removed 2 bases at V and 1 base at J, leaving 3 bases unmatched. The CDR3 runs to 15 residues. In nucleotides, the CDR3 is TGTGCCAGCAGCTTCAGGGGGGTTTCTGGAAACACCATATATTTT. Translated: CASSFRGVSGNTIYF.

A word on this clonotype: The library was prepared for alpha chains; this beta chain is a stray read, so its frequency means little. The V and J genes are TRBV6-6 and TRBJ2-7; 7 bases map to TRBD1. Looked up from germline, CDR1 is MNHNY and CDR2 is SVGAGI (reference sequence). The CDR3 sequence is 14 residues long. V shed 4 bases, J shed 0 bases, and the junction held 3 bases outside the gene matches. Here the CDR3 reads CASSFDRVSYEQYF. The CDR3 bases are TGTGCCAGCAGTTTCGACAGGGTCTCCTACGAGCAGTACTTC.

By sample fraction, this clonotype is medium-sized. For a library built for alpha chains, this beta chain is a stray read; little rests on its size. The rearrangement joins TRBV9 to TRBJ1-3; D is undetermined. Germline V lookup: CDR1 SGDLS, CDR2 YYNGEE. V was pared by 4 bases and J by 8 bases, with 10 bases between. This CDR3 is built from 12 residues. Here the CDR3 DNA reads TGTGCCAGCAGCCCAAGTGCAGACACCATATATTTT. Its protein product is CASSPSADTIYF. Together with reference TRBV9 and TRBJ1-3, the CDR3 gives the full variable domain: DSGVTQTPKHLITATGQRVTLRCSPRSGDLSVYWYQQSLDQGLQFLIQYYNGEERAKGNILERFSAQQFPDLHSELNLSSLELGDSALYFCASSPSADTIYFGEGSWLTVV.

This clonotype came up many times. The library was designed around alpha chains, so this beta chain is a stray read whose abundance carries little weight. This rearrangement joins TRBV18 to TRBJ2-3, with TRBD1 identical over 7 bases. Germline CDR1 reads KGHSH; CDR2 reads LQKENI. The CDR3 length is 15 residues. Germline trimming cut 5 bases from V and 1 base from J; bases unmatched to any gene: 6. CDR3 coding DNA: TGTGCCAGCTCAGCGACAGGGTATCGCACAGATACGCAGTATTTT. This encodes CASSATGYRTDTQYF.

This clonotype has a count of ten or more. With the library built for alpha chains, this beta chain is off target and its frequency is not meaningful. This sequence joins TRBV3-1 and TRBJ1-1; 9 bases align to TRBD1. Germline values: CDR1 LGHDT, CDR2 YNNKEL (reference sequence). The CDR3 length is 13 residues. J gave up 4 bases and V 7 bases, and 4 bases lay outside the gene matches. The CDR3 bases are TGTGCCAGCATCCGACAGGGGGTCACTGAAGCTTTCTTT. This translates into CASIRQGVTEAFF. Full variable domain (outside the CDR3, taken from reference TRBV3-1 and TRBJ1-1): DTAVSQTPKYLVTQMGNDKSIKCEQNLGHDTMYWYKQDSKKFLKIMFSYNNKELIINETVPNRFSPKSPDKAHLNLHINSLELGDSAVYFCASIRQGVTEAFFGQGTRLTVV.

This clonotype was observed at least ten times. The size of this beta chain means little, since it is a stray read in a library made for alpha chains. This chain uses TRBV2 with TRBJ1-4; no reliable D call. This CDR3 has 14 amino acids. Trimming stripped 7 bases from V and 6 bases from J, with 15 bases between. Germline assignment: CDR1 SNHLY and CDR2 FYNNEI. The chain's CDR3 is CASKRSTADEKLFF. The CDR3 coding sequence is TGTGCCAGCAAACGTTCTACCGCGGATGAAAAACTGTTTTTT. Filled out from reference TRBV2 and TRBJ1-4, the complete variable domain reads EPEVTQTPSHQVTQMGQEVILRCVPISNHLYFYWYRQILGQKVEFLVSFYNNEISEKSEIFDDQFSVERPDGSNFTLKIRSTKLEDSAMYFCASKRSTADEKLFFGSGTQLSVL.

This clonotype was seen ten or more times. Little can be read into the size of this beta chain, an off-target read in a library designed for alpha chains. This chain connects TRBV6-5 to TRBJ2-7, with 7 bases fitting TRBD1. V lost 5 bases and J lost 4; bases outside the gene matches: 8. Germline V gene lookup returns CDR1 MNHEY and CDR2 SVGAGI. This CDR3 is built from 14 residues. The CDR3 protein is CASSTVTGLYEQYF. The CDR3 DNA follows: TGTGCCAGCAGTACGGTGACAGGGTTGTACGAGCAGTACTTC.

By its share, this clonotype is medium-sized. This beta chain is an unintended read in a library built for alpha chains; its size means little. V gene TRBV30 combines with J gene TRBJ2-7, with 11 bases lining up with TRBD1. The ends lost 6 bases at V and 2 bases at J; junction bases unmatched: 6. Germline loops: CDR1 GTSNPN, CDR2 SVGIG (reference sequence). This CDR3 is 14 amino acids long. In DNA form, the CDR3 reads TGTGCCTGCACGGACAGGGGGCGAACCTACGAGCAGTACTTC. It is translated as CACTDRGRTYEQYF.